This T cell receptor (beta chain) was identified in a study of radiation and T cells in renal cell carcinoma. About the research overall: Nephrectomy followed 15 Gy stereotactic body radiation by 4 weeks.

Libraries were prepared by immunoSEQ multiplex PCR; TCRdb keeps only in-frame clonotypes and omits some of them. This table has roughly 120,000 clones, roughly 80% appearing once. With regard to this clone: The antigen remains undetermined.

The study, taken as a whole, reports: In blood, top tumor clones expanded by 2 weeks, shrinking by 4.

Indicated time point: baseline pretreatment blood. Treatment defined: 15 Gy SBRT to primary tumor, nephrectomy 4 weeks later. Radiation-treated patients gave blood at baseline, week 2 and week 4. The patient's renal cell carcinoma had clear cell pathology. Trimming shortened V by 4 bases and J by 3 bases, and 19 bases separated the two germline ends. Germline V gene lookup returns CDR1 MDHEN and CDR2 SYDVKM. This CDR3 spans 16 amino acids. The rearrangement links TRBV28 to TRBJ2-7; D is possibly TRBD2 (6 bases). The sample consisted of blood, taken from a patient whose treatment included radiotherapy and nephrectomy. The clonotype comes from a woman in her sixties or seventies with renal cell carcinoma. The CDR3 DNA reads TGTGCCAGCAGTTCTTTCCGGCGGGAAATTAACTACGAGCAGTACTTC. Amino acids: CASSSFRREINYEQYF.